This TCR beta chain derives from a study of T cells in Graves' hyperthyroidism and ophthalmopathy. TCR beta CDR3 regions were amplified from RNA transcripts. With the HTBI primer set, the TCR CDR3 went through a first round of RT-PCR. One entry per CDR3 protein results from TCRdb running MiXCR on the multiplex PCR reads. This table holds about 180,000 distinct CDR3 sequences, 15% to 20% found once. This clonotype was detected a few times. CDR3 length: 14 amino acids. The V and J ends lost 4 bases and 4 bases respectively, with 12 bases between them. Germline V CDR1 and CDR2: SGHDT, YYEEEE. Source material: blood. This chain uses TRBV5-6 with TRBJ2-1, with D possibly matching TRBD2 (6 bases). The TCR originated in a woman aged 50 to 60 with Graves' hyperthyroidism. The CDR3 bases are TGTGCCAGCAGCCCCCGGGAGAATTACAATGAGCAGTTCTTC. Encoded protein: CASSPRENYNEQFF. The entire variable domain, with the rest obtained from reference TRBV5-6 and TRBJ2-1, is as follows: DAGVTQSPTHLIKTRGQQVTLRCSPKSGHDTVSWYQQALGQGPQFIFQYYEEEERQRGNFPDRFSGHQFPNYSSELNVNALLLGDSALYLCASSPRENYNEQFFGPGTRLTVL.